This T cell receptor (beta chain) was observed in a study of blood T cells in healthy people across ages. Study-wide results and limits: With age, beta diversity per million T cells declined roughly linearly, significantly by roughly 40.

This CDR3 has 13 residues. CDR1 and CDR2 (germline): SGHTA, FQGNSA. Then a second PCR, running about 6 to 12 cycles, was carried out with a sample-barcoded 5' primer and a J-beta primer mix. A template-switch adaptor with 12 random nucleotides tagged each cDNA molecule. One entry per CDR3 protein results from TCRdb running MiXCR on the 5' RACE reads. This table has around 650,000 distinct CDR3 sequences, roughly 41% appearing once. At least 5.5 micrograms of total RNA were extracted per sample. For this clonotype: Its antigen remains unknown. One end of the junction varies from germline; a read error may be responsible.

The receptor comes from a man older than 75 in good health. Sequenced input: blood. The J gene is TRBJ2-4, the V gene TRBV7-2, with D possibly being TRBD2 (5 bases). The DNA of the CDR3 is TGTGCCAGCAGCCTAGCTACCAAAAACATTCAGTACTTC. It translates to CASSLATKNIQYF.